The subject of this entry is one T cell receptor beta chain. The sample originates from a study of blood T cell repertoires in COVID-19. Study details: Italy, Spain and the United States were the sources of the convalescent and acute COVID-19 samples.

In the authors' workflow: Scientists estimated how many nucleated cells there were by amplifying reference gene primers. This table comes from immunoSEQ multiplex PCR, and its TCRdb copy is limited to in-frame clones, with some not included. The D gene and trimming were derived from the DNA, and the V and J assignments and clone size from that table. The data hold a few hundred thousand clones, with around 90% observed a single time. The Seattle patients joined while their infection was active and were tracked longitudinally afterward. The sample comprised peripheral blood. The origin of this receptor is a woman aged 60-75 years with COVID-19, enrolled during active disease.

The CDR3 spells CASSLLPEGGGYTDTQYF. In nucleotides, the CDR3 is TGTGCCAGCAGTTTATTGCCGGAAGGGGGGGGTTACACAGATACGCAGTATTTT. This rearrangement joins TRBV28 to TRBJ2-3, with a possible D match to TRBD2 (7 bases). V gave up 1 base and J gave up 2 bases, with 19 bases separating them. CDR3 length: 18 residues. Per the germline V gene, CDR1 is MDHEN and CDR2 is SYDVKM.